These 3 T cell receptor beta chains were sequenced from one sample in a study of CD8+ T cells in alopecia areata. It was cDNA, reverse transcribed from extracted RNA, that served as the sequencing template. This table comes from immunoSEQ multiplex PCR, and its TCRdb copy is limited to in-frame clones, with some not included. This repertoire shows 170,000 or so clones, roughly 60% found once; its top ten account for 1.7%. Sequencing used CD4+ T cells sorted from blood, obtained at week 0. All receptors come from a human donor with alopecia areata.

The table lists this clone with a few counts. The genes are TRBV14 and TRBJ2-6; no reliable D call. The germline gives CDR1 SGHDN, CDR2 FVKESK. There are 14 residues in the CDR3. V lost 4 bases to trimming and J lost 0 bases, with 4 bases between them. The CDR3 loop reads CASSLGSGANVLTF. Written as DNA, the CDR3 is TGTGCCAGCAGCCTGGGCTCTGGGGCCAACGTCCTGACTTTC.

J is TRBJ2-2 and V is TRBV5-1; the D is unclear. Germline CDR1 SGHRS, CDR2 YFSETQ. CDR3 length: 13 residues. Trimming removed 4 bases from V and 6 bases from J, with 10 bases in between. The CDR3 region has the DNA TGCGCCAGCAGCCCACGCTGGGCCGGGGAGCTGTTTTTT. Its translation: CASSPRWAGELFF.

The chain uses TRBV10-2 and TRBJ1-4; 7 bases are shared with TRBD1. The V gene end was trimmed by 7 bases and the J gene end by 6 bases; junction bases not matched to a gene: 8. The CDR3 is 14 residues long. Germline loops: CDR1 WSHSY, CDR2 SAAADI. The CDR3 reads CASTMGQSDEKLFF. The CDR3 nucleotides are TGCGCCAGCACCATGGGACAGTCAGATGAAAAACTGTTTTTT.